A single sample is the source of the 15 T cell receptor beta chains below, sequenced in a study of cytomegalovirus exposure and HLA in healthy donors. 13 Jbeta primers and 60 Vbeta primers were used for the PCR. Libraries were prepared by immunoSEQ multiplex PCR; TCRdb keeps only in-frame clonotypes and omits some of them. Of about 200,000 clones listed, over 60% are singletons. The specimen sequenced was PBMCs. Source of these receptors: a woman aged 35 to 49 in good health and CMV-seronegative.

CDR3 protein: CASSFYPGQANTEAFF. The DNA of the CDR3 is TGTGCCAGCAGCTTTTACCCGGGACAGGCGAACACTGAAGCTTTCTTT. V usage is TRBV7-2 and J usage is TRBJ1-1; 8 bases are shared with TRBD1. V dropped 3 bases and J dropped 1; count of bases not matched to a gene: 7. Per the germline V gene, CDR1 is SGHTA and CDR2 is FQGNSA. The CDR3 extends over 16 amino acids.

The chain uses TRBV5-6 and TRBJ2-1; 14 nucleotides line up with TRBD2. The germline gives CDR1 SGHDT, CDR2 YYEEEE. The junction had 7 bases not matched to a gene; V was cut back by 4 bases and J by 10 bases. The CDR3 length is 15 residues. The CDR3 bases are TGTGCCAGCAGCCAGGGACTAGCGGGAGCTGGGGAGCAGTTCTTC. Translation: CASSQGLAGAGEQFF.

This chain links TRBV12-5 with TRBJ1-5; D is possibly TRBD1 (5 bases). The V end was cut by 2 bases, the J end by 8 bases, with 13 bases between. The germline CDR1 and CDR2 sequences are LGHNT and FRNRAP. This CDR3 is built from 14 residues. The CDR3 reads CASGLNSGREPQHF. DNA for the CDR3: TGTGCTAGTGGTTTGAACTCAGGCAGGGAGCCCCAGCATTTT.

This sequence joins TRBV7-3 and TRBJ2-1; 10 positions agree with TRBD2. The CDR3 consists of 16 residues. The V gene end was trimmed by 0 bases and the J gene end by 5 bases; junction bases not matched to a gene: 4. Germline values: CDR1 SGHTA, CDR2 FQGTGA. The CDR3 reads CASSLTASGSNNEQFF. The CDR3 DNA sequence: TGTGCCAGCAGCTTAACGGCTAGCGGGAGTAACAATGAGCAGTTCTTC.

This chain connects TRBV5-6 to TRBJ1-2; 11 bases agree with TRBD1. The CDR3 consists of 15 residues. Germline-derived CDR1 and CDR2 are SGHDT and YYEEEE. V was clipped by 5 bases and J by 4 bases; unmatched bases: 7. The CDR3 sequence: CASRLPGQGVYGYTF. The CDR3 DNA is TGTGCCAGCAGACTTCCGGGACAGGGGGTCTATGGCTACACCTTC. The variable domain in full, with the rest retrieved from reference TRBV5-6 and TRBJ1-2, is DAGVTQSPTHLIKTRGQQVTLRCSPKSGHDTVSWYQQALGQGPQFIFQYYEEEERQRGNFPDRFSGHQFPNYSSELNVNALLLGDSALYLCASRLPGQGVYGYTFGSGTRLTVV.

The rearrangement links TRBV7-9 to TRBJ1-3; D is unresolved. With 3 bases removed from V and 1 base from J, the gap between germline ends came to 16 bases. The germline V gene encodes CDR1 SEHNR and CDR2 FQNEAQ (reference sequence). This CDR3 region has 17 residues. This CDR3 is CASSFSLGVLSGNTIYF. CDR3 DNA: TGTGCCAGCAGCTTCTCATTGGGCGTCCTTTCTGGAAACACCATATATTTT.

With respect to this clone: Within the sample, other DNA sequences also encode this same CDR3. CDR3: CASSLAGGNEQFF. The CDR3 coding sequence is TGTGCCAGCAGCTTGGCGGGTGGGAATGAGCAGTTCTTC. The rearrangement joins TRBV5-4 to TRBJ2-1; no definite D call. With 0 bases removed from V and 7 bases from J, the gap between germline ends came to 8 bases. The CDR3 totals 13 residues. Looked up from germline, CDR1 is SGHNT and CDR2 is YYREEE (reference sequence).

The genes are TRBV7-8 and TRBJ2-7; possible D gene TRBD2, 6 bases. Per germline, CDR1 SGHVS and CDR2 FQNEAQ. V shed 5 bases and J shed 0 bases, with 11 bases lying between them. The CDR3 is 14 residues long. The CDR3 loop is CASSPGRSSYEQYF. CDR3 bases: TGTGCCAGCAGCCCGGGGAGGAGCTCCTACGAGCAGTACTTC.

The DNA for the CDR3 is TGTGCCAGCTCGCCGGGATTAAGGTACAATGAGCAGTTCTTC. Translation: CASSPGLRYNEQFF. This chain links TRBV6-6 with TRBJ2-1; a weak D match, TRBD2 (5 bases). Germline assignment: CDR1 MNHNY and CDR2 SVGAGI (reference sequence). CDR3 length equals 14 residues. V was clipped by 8 bases and J by 4 bases, with 15 bases between them.

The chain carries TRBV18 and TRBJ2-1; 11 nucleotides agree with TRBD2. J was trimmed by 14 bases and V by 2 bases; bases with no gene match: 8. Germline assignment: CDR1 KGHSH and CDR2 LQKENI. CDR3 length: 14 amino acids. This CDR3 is CASSPEIAGGSEFF. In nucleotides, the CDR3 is TGTGCCAGCTCACCAGAAATAGCGGGAGGGTCAGAGTTCTTC.

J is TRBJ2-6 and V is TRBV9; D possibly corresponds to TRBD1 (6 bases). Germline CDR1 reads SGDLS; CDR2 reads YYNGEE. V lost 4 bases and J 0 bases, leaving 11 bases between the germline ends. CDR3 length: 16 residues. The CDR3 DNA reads TGTGCCAGCAGCTCATACAGGGACTCTGGGGCCAACGTCCTGACTTTC. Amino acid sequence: CASSSYRDSGANVLTF.

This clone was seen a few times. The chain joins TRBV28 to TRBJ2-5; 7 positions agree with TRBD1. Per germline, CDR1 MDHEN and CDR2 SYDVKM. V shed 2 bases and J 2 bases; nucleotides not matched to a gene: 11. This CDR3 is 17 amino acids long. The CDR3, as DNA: TGTGCCAGCAGTTTAAAGTGGCCGACAGGGCCTCAAGAGACCCAGTACTTC. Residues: CASSLKWPTGPQETQYF.

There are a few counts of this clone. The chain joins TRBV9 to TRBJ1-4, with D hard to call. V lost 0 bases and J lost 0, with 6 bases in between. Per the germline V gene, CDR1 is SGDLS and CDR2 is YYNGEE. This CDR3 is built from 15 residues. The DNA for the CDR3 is TGTGCCAGCAGCGTAGGTCCCGCAACTAATGAAAAACTGTTTTTT. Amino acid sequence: CASSVGPATNEKLFF.

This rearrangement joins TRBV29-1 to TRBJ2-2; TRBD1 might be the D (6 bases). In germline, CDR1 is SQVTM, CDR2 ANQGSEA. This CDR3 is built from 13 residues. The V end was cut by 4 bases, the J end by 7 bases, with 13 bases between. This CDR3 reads CSVVGGHGGELFF. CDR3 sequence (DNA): TGCAGCGTTGTAGGGGGTCATGGCGGGGAGCTGTTTTTT.

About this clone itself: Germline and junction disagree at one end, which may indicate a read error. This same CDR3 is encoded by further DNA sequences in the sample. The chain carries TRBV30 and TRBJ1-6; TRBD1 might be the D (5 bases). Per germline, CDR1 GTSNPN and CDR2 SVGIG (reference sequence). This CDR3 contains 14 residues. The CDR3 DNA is TGCGCCTCAGCAGGGAGGAGGAATAATTCACCCCTCCACTTT. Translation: CASAGRRNNSPLHF.